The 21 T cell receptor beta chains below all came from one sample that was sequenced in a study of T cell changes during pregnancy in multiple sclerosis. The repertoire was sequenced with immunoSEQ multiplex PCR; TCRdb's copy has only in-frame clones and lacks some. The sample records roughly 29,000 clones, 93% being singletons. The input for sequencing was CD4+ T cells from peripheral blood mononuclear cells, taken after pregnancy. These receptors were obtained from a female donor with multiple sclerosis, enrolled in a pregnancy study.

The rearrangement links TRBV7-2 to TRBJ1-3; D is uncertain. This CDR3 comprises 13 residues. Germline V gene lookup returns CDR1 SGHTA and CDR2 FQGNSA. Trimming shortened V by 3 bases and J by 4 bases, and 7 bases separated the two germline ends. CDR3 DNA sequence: TGTGCCAGCAGCTTCGACTTAGGAAACACCATATATTTT. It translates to CASSFDLGNTIYF.

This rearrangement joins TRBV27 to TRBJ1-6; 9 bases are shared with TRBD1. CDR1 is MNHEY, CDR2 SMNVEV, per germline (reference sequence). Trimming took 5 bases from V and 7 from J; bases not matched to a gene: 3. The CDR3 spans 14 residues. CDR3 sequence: CASSKGQGNSPLHF. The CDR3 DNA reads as TGTGCCAGCAGTAAAGGACAGGGGAATTCACCCCTCCACTTT.

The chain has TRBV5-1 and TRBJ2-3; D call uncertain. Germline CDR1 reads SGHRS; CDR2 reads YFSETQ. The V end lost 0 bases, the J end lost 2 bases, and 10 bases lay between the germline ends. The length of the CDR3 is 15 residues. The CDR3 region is CASSLAAGSTDTQYF. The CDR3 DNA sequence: TGCGCCAGCAGCTTGGCGGCAGGATCCACAGATACGCAGTATTTT.

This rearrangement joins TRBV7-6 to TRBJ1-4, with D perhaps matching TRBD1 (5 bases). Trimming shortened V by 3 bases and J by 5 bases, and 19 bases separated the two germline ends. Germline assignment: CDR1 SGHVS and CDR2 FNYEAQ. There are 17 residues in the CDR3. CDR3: CASSFAARYQGNEKLFF. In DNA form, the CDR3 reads TGTGCCAGCAGCTTTGCAGCGCGTTATCAGGGAAATGAAAAACTGTTTTTT.

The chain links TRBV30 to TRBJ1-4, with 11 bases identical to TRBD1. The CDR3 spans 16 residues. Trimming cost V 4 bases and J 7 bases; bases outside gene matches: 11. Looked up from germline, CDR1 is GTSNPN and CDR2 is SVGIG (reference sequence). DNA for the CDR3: TGTGCCTGGATAACACACACCGGGACAGGGGGTGAAAAACTGTTTTTT. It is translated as CAWITHTGTGGEKLFF.

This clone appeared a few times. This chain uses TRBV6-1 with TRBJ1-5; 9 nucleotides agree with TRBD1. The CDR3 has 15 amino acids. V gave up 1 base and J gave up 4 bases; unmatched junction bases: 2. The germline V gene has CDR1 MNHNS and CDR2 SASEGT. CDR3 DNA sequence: TGTGCCAGCAGTGAAGTCGGGACAGGGAATCAGCCCCAGCATTTT. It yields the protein CASSEVGTGNQPQHF.

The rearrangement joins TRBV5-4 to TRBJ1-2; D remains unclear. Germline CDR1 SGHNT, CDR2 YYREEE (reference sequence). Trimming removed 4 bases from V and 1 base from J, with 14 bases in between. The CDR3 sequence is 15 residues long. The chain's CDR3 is CASSQPSTVNYGYTF. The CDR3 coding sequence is TGTGCCAGCAGCCAACCCAGTACAGTTAACTATGGCTACACCTTC.

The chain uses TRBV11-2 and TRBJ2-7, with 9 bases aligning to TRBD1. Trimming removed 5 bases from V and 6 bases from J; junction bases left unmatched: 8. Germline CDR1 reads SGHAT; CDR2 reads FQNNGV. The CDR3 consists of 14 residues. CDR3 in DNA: TGTGCCAGCAGCCGGGACAGGGCTAATGGCGAGCAGTACTTC. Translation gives CASSRDRANGEQYF.

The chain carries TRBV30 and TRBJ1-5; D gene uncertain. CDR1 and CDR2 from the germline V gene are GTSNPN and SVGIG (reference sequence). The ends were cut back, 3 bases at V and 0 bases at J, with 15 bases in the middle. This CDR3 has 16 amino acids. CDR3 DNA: TGTGCCTGGAGCCACGGGTCCTCCCTTAGCAATCAGCCCCAGCATTTT. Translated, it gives CAWSHGSSLSNQPQHF.

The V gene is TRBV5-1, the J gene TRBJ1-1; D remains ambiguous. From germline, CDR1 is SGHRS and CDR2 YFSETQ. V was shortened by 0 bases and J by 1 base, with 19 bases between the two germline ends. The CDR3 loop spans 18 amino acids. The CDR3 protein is CASSLGRYQRSRNTEAFF. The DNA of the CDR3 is TGCGCCAGCAGCTTGGGGCGGTACCAACGGTCCAGGAACACTGAAGCTTTCTTT. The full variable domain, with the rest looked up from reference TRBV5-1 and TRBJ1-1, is KAGVTQTPRYLIKTRGQQVTLSCSPISGHRSVSWYQQTPGQGLQFLFEYFSETQRNKGNFPGRFSGRQFSNSRSEMNVSTLELGDSALYLCASSLGRYQRSRNTEAFFGQGTRLTVV.

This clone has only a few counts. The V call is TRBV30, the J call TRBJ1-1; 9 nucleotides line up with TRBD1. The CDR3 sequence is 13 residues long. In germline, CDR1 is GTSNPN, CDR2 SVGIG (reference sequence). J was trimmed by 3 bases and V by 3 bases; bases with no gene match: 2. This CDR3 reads CAWSRQGDTEAFF. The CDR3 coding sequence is TGTGCCTGGAGCCGACAGGGGGACACTGAAGCTTTCTTT.

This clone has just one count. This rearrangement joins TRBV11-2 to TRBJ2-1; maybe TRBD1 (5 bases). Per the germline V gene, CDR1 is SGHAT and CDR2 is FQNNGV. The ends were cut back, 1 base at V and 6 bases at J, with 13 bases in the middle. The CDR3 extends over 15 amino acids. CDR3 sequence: CASSLGGASINEQFF. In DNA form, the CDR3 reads TGTGCCAGCAGCTTAGGGGGCGCGTCGATCAATGAGCAGTTCTTC.

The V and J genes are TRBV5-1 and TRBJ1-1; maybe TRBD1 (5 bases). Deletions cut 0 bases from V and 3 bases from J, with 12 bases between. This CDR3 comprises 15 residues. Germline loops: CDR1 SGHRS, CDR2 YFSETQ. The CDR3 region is CASSLVGRVDTEAFF. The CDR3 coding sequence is TGCGCCAGCAGCTTGGTCGGCAGGGTCGACACTGAAGCTTTCTTT.

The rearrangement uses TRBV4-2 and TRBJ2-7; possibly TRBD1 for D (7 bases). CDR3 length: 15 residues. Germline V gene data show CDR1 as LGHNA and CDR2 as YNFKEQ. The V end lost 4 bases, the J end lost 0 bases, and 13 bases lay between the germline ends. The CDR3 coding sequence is TGTGCCAGCAGCCCAGGGGGGCGAAGCTCCTACGAGCAGTACTTC. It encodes CASSPGGRSSYEQYF.

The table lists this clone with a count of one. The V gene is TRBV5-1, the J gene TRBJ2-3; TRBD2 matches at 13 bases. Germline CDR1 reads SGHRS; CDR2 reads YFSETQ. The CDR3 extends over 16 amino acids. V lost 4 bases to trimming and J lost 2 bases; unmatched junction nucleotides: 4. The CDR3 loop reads CASSKGLAGTTDTQYF. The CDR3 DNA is TGCGCCAGCAGCAAGGGACTAGCGGGAACCACAGATACGCAGTATTTT.

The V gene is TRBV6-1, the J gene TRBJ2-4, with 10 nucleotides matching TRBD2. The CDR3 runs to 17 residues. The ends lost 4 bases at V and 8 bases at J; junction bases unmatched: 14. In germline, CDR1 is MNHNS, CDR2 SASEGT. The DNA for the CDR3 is TGTGCCAGCAGTGCAGGGAAAGTCAGCGGGAGGGCGGACATTCAGTACTTC. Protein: CASSAGKVSGRADIQYF.

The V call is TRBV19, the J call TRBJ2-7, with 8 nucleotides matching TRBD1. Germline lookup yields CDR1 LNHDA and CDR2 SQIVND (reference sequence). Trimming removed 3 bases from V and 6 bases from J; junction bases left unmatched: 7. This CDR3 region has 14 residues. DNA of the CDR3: TGTGCCAGTAGTATCACGACAGGGGCCGCCGAGCAGTACTTC. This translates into CASSITTGAAEQYF.

DNA for the CDR3: TGTGCCAGCTCACCTATTAGCGGGAGGGCCTCCCAAGAGACCCAGTACTTC. This codes for CASSPISGRASQETQYF. The chain carries TRBV18 and TRBJ2-5; 11 nucleotides match TRBD2. This CDR3 is 17 amino acids long. The germline gives CDR1 KGHSH, CDR2 LQKENI. Germline trimming cut 3 bases from V and 1 base from J; bases unmatched to any gene: 7.

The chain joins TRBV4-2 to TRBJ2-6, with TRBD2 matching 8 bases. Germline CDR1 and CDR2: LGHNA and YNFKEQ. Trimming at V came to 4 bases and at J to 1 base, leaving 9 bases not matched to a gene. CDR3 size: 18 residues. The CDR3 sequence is CASSPSGTSSSGANVLTF. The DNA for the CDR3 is TGTGCCAGCAGCCCCTCCGGGACTAGTAGTTCTGGGGCCAACGTCCTGACTTTC.

The CDR3 DNA reads TGTGCCAGCAGTTACTCCTACAGGAGCACAGATACGCAGTATTTT. Translated, it gives CASSYSYRSTDTQYF. V is TRBV6-5 and J is TRBJ2-3; D possibly corresponds to TRBD1 (5 bases). The V gene's germline CDR1 is MNHEY and CDR2 SVGAGI. The length of the CDR3 is 15 residues. Deletions cut 0 bases from V and 0 bases from J, with 7 bases between.

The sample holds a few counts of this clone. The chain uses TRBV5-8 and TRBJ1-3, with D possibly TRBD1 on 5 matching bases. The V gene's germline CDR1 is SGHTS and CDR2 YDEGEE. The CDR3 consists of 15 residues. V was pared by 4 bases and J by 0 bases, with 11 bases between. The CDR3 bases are TGTGCCAGCAGCCTGCAGGGTTACTCTGGAAACACCATATATTTT. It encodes CASSLQGYSGNTIYF.